Each of the 13 T cell receptor beta chains below was sequenced from the same sample in a study of somatic mutations in T cells in chronic GVHD. Measured with immunoSEQ multiplex PCR; TCRdb has only the in-frame clones, and not every one. The table shows 12,000 to 15,000 clones, with roughly 80% occurring only once. What was sequenced was Vbeta20-negative CD4+ T cells from blood. All receptors come from a male patient aged 50 to 60 with chronic graft-versus-host disease. The T cells may come from the graft donor.

The J gene is TRBJ2-3, the V gene TRBV7-9; TRBD2 aligns across 7 bases. Germline CDR1 SEHNR, CDR2 FQNEAQ (reference sequence). The CDR3 consists of 16 residues. With 5 bases clipped from V and 1 base from J, the junction kept 9 bases outside the gene matches. In DNA form, the CDR3 reads TGTGCCAGCAGCCAACAACTAGCGAGGGGCACAGATACGCAGTATTTT. Translated, it gives CASSQQLARGTDTQYF.

This clone was seen a handful of times. The rearrangement uses TRBV27 and TRBJ1-5; the D is unclear. In germline, CDR1 is MNHEY, CDR2 SMNVEV (reference sequence). The germline V and J ends were trimmed by 2 bases and 4 bases, with 9 bases remaining between them. The CDR3 has 14 amino acids. For the CDR3, the DNA is TGTGCCAGCAGTTTAGCCGGGGAGAATCAGCCCCAGCATTTT. Residues: CASSLAGENQPQHF.

The gene calls are TRBV6-5 and TRBJ2-2; D perhaps matches TRBD1 (6 bases). The CDR3 totals 15 residues. Germline lookup yields CDR1 MNHEY and CDR2 SVGAGI. The V gene lost 5 bases and the J gene lost 5 bases, with 15 bases spanning the gap. CDR3 nucleotide sequence: TGTGCCAGCAGTACCGGGACACTATTTACCGGGGAGCTGTTTTTT. Translated, it gives CASSTGTLFTGELFF.

The chain links TRBV10-3 to TRBJ2-7; TRBD1 aligns across 12 bases. Germline V gene sequence: CDR1 ENHRY, CDR2 SYGVKD. This CDR3 comprises 15 residues. Trimming cost V 6 bases and J 5 bases; bases outside gene matches: 8. The CDR3 region has the DNA TGTGCCATCAGCTCTCCGGGACAGGGGGCAAACGAGCAGTACTTC. Protein sequence: CAISSPGQGANEQYF.

The chain is built from TRBV7-3 and TRBJ2-7; 7 positions agree with TRBD2. V dropped 5 bases and J dropped 2; count of bases not matched to a gene: 3. Germline V gives CDR1 SGHTA, CDR2 FQGTGA. This CDR3 is built from 13 residues. The CDR3 here is CASSAGTTYEQYF. Here the CDR3 DNA reads TGTGCCAGCAGCGCCGGGACTACCTACGAGCAGTACTTC.

The J gene is TRBJ2-5, the V gene TRBV18; D remains ambiguous. The V end lost 6 bases, the J end lost 1 base, and 9 bases lay between the germline ends. This CDR3 is 13 amino acids long. Germline V gene data show CDR1 as KGHSH and CDR2 as LQKENI. The CDR3: CASSETSQETQYF. As DNA, the CDR3 is TGTGCCAGCTCTGAAACATCCCAAGAGACCCAGTACTTC.

This chain links TRBV28 with TRBJ1-5, with D possibly being TRBD1 (5 bases). V gave up 6 bases and J gave up 5 bases, with 17 bases separating them. The length of the CDR3 is 15 residues. From germline, CDR1 is MDHEN and CDR2 SYDVKM. CDR3 DNA: TGTGCCAGCAGCGCATCATGGGGGGTCGATCAGCCCCAGCATTTT. As protein: CASSASWGVDQPQHF. Full variable domain (rest looked up from reference TRBV28 and TRBJ1-5): DVKVTQSSRYLVKRTGEKVFLECVQDMDHENMFWYRQDPGLGLRLIYFSYDVKMKEKGDIPEGYSVSREKKERFSLILESASTNQTSMYLCASSASWGVDQPQHFGDGTRLSIL.

This clone was seen more than once but under ten times. The V call is TRBV15, the J call TRBJ2-7, with TRBD1 matching over 7 bases. Trimming cost V 0 bases and J 3 bases; bases outside gene matches: 8. The length of the CDR3 is 16 residues. The germline V gene has CDR1 LNHNV and CDR2 YYDKDF (reference sequence). CDR3 sequence reads: CATSRDKGTEDYEQYF. As DNA, the CDR3 is TGTGCCACCAGCAGAGATAAGGGGACAGAAGACTACGAGCAGTACTTC.

V usage is TRBV12-5 and J usage is TRBJ2-2; 9 nucleotides agree with TRBD2. This CDR3 spans 17 amino acids. Unmatched junction bases numbered 2, after V lost 0 bases and J lost 0 bases. The germline CDR1 and CDR2 sequences are LGHNT and FRNRAP. The CDR3 DNA follows: TGTGCTAGTGGTTTGGTACCTAGCGGGGCGAACACCGGGGAGCTGTTTTTT. As protein: CASGLVPSGANTGELFF.

The chain couples TRBV7-2 to TRBJ2-3, with TRBD2 identical over 7 bases. V shed 5 bases and J 4 bases; nucleotides not matched to a gene: 12. The CDR3 has 16 residues. Germline values: CDR1 SGHTA, CDR2 FQGNSA. The CDR3 nucleotides read TGTGCCAGCAGCCTCTTCTTGGTGGGGGGGGCAGATACGCAGTATTTT. Protein: CASSLFLVGGADTQYF.

The chain carries TRBV5-4 and TRBJ2-1; 7 positions agree with TRBD1. The CDR3 is 15 amino acids. The germline V gene encodes CDR1 SGHNT and CDR2 YYREEE (reference sequence). After removal of 4 bases from V and 3 bases from J, the junction contained 7 bases not matched to a gene. In DNA, the CDR3 is TGTGCCAGCAGCCCACCGACAGGGCGCTACAATGAGCAGTTCTTC. Translation: CASSPPTGRYNEQFF. The whole variable domain, remainder taken from reference TRBV5-4 and TRBJ2-1, is ETGVTQSPTHLIKTRGQQVTLRCSSQSGHNTVSWYQQALGQGPQFIFQYYREEENGRGNFPPRFSGLQFPNYSSELNVNALELDDSALYLCASSPPTGRYNEQFFGPGTRLTVL.

V is TRBV4-3 and J is TRBJ1-1; no clear D. The CDR3 covers 15 residues. Trimming shortened V by 3 bases and J by 0 bases, and 11 bases separated the two germline ends. Germline loops: CDR1 LGHNA, CDR2 YSLEER. CDR3 loop: CASSQSGEMNTEAFF. The CDR3, as DNA: TGCGCCAGCAGCCAGTCCGGAGAGATGAACACTGAAGCTTTCTTT.

The gene calls are TRBV19 and TRBJ2-7, with 8 bases identical to TRBD1. J lost 3 bases, V lost 4 bases, and 8 bases had no gene match. The CDR3 has 15 amino acids. Germline V gene sequence: CDR1 LNHDA, CDR2 SQIVND (reference sequence). The CDR3 here is CASSTMGQAIYEQYF. CDR3 nucleotides: TGTGCCAGTAGTACTATGGGACAGGCCATCTACGAGCAGTACTTC. Looking up the rest from reference TRBV19 and TRBJ2-7 gives the full variable domain: DGGITQSPKYLFRKEGQNVTLSCEQNLNHDAMYWYRQDPGQGLRLIYYSQIVNDFQKGDIAEGYSVSREKKESFPLTVTSAQKNPTAFYLCASSTMGQAIYEQYFGPGTRLTVT.